A single sample gave rise to the 7 T cell receptor beta chains below, sequenced in a study of T cell responses to AZD1222 COVID-19 vaccine. The method was immunoSEQ multiplex PCR; TCRdb's version includes in-frame clones alone and lacks a portion of them. The sample includes more than 85,000 clones, around 87% of them seen just once. Sequences were derived from peripheral blood, sampled 28 days after the second AZD1222 dose. All receptors come from an adult who received the AZD1222 COVID-19 vaccine.

The rearrangement uses TRBV10-2 and TRBJ1-1; TRBD1 agrees at 8 bases. V trimming: 2 bases; J trimming: 11 bases; junction bases outside the gene matches: 13. The CDR3 totals 15 residues. Germline V CDR1 and CDR2: WSHSY, SAAADI. The CDR3 coding sequence is TGCGCCAGCAGTGAGCCCAGTGTCGACAGGGGTACCGCTTTCTTT. Its translation: CASSEPSVDRGTAFF.

The chain combines TRBV6-5 with TRBJ1-6, with D possibly matching TRBD1 (5 bases). V lost 2 bases to trimming and J lost 11 bases, with 13 bases between them. CDR1 and CDR2 (germline): MNHEY, SVGAGI. This CDR3 region has 14 residues. The CDR3 DNA reads as TGTGCCAGCAGTTACCGACAGCCAGGGACACCCCTCCACTTT. Translating gives CASSYRQPGTPLHF.

This chain links TRBV5-6 with TRBJ1-2; D possibly corresponds to TRBD1 (5 bases). The CDR3 has 12 amino acids. The V gene lost 4 bases and the J gene lost 3 bases, with 7 bases spanning the gap. CDR1 is SGHDT and CDR2 is YYEEEE in the germline V gene. The CDR3 loop reads CASSLGDYGYTF. Here the CDR3 DNA reads TGTGCCAGCAGCCTGGGGGACTATGGCTACACCTTC.

This rearrangement joins TRBV30 to TRBJ1-5; D unresolved. The germline CDR1 and CDR2 sequences are GTSNPN and SVGIG (reference sequence). This CDR3 region has 16 residues. Trimming shortened V by 1 base and J by 1 base, and 14 bases separated the two germline ends. CDR3 DNA: TGTGCCTGGAGTGACCCTCAATACGGAAGCAATCAGCCCCAGCATTTT. It yields the protein CAWSDPQYGSNQPQHF. The full variable domain, completed using reference TRBV30 and TRBJ1-5, is SQTIHQWPATLVQPVGSPLSLECTVEGTSNPNLYWYRQAAGRGLQLLFYSVGIGQISSEVPQNLSASRPQDRQFILSSKKLLLSDSGFYLCAWSDPQYGSNQPQHFGDGTRLSIL.

This chain joins TRBV30 and TRBJ1-6; 7 nucleotides match TRBD1. CDR1 is GTSNPN and CDR2 is SVGIG in the germline V gene (reference sequence). The CDR3 is 15 residues long. After removal of 5 bases from V and 7 bases from J, the junction contained 11 bases not matched to a gene. Here the CDR3 reads CAWSQTGAGNSPLHF. The CDR3 DNA sequence: TGTGCCTGGTCTCAAACAGGGGCAGGGAATTCACCCCTCCACTTT.

V gene TRBV6-5 combines with J gene TRBJ2-7, with D possibly TRBD1 on 6 matching bases. Trimming cost V 0 bases and J 5 bases, with 8 bases left between them. This CDR3 spans 13 amino acids. Germline-derived CDR1 and CDR2 are MNHEY and SVGAGI. The CDR3 loop is CASSYSQGNEQYF. DNA for the CDR3: TGTGCCAGCAGTTACTCACAGGGTAACGAGCAGTACTTC.

The CDR3 coding sequence is TGTGCCAGCAGCCAGATCCAGGGGTCCTATAATTCACCCCTCCACTTT. Protein: CASSQIQGSYNSPLHF. The chain links TRBV3-1 (or the pseudogene TRBV3-2) to TRBJ1-6; a possible D gene is TRBD1 (6 bases). Germline CDR1 is LGHDT and CDR2 is YNNKEL (reference sequence). There are 16 residues in the CDR3. Trimming removed 3 bases at V and 1 base at J, with 10 bases between.